Below, one T cell receptor (beta chain) is given with its context. The germline V and J ends were trimmed by 4 bases and 1 base, with 8 bases remaining between them. The CDR3 is 14 residues long. Germline lookup yields CDR1 SGHRS and CDR2 YFSETQ. The sample originates from a study of blood T cell repertoires in COVID-19. Study-wide context: Whether acute or convalescent, the COVID-19 samples came from the United States, Italy and Spain. T cells, B-cell-depleted T cells, or PBMCs supplied cDNA or gDNA.

In the study's own analysis: Scientists estimated how many nucleated cells there were by amplifying reference gene primers. TCRdb's copy holds only in-frame clones and misses some; the assay was immunoSEQ multiplex PCR. V and J calls and clone size come straight from that table; D and trimming were deduced from the DNA. The table records around 230,000 clones, 65% to 85% of them present only once. V and J are TRBV5-1 and TRBJ2-2; D perhaps matches TRBD1 (6 bases). Sequencing used peripheral blood. The sequence was obtained from a woman aged 50 to 60 with acute or convalescent COVID-19. The CDR3 nucleotides are TGCGCCAGCAGCATACAGGGGAACACCGGGGAGCTGTTTTTT. Amino acid sequence: CASSIQGNTGELFF.